The 23 T cell receptor beta chains below all came from one sample that was sequenced in a study of control samples from healthy donors and cancer patients. Here immunoSEQ multiplex PCR was the method, and the copy in TCRdb shows in-frame clones only, minus some. Here the sample spans 45,000 to 70,000 clones, roughly 90% being singletons. The sample taken for sequencing was PBMCs. Every receptor here comes from a man younger than 45 with colorectal cancer.

This chain joins TRBV6-5 and TRBJ1-6; D is unresolved. This CDR3 is built from 16 residues. The V end was cut by 0 bases, the J end by 0 bases, with 6 bases between. Per the germline V gene, CDR1 is MNHEY and CDR2 is SVGAGI. The CDR3 nucleotides are TGTGCCAGCAGTTACTCTTGGAGCTCCTATAATTCACCCCTCCACTTT. Its protein is CASSYSWSSYNSPLHF.

The chain is built from TRBV5-6 and TRBJ1-1, with TRBD1 as a possible D gene (6 bases). The length of the CDR3 is 13 residues. Deletions cut 5 bases from V and 4 bases from J, with 12 bases between. CDR1 is SGHDT and CDR2 is YYEEEE in the germline V gene. The CDR3: CASSYGQFTEAFF. DNA of the CDR3: TGTGCCAGCAGTTACGGACAGTTCACTGAAGCTTTCTTT.

V gene TRBV5-5 combines with J gene TRBJ2-7; the D is unclear. This CDR3 region has 15 residues. Deletions cut 3 bases from V and 4 bases from J, with 17 bases between. The V gene's germline CDR1 is SGHKS and CDR2 YYEKEE (reference sequence). The CDR3 bases are TGTGCCAGCAGCTCCCCAGGATTTGGGATTTACGAGCAGTACGTC. This codes for CASSSPGFGIYEQYV.

The chain has TRBV6-6 and TRBJ2-7; D is perhaps TRBD2 (7 bases). Deletions cut 7 bases from V and 7 bases from J, with 20 bases between. The CDR3 covers 14 residues. Germline CDR1 is MNHNY and CDR2 is SVGAGI (reference sequence). CDR3 in amino acids: CASNPGRGGSEQYF. CDR3 coding DNA: TGTGCCAGCAACCCCGGTAGGGGGGGTTCGGAGCAGTACTTC.

This clone was detected once. The chain is built from TRBV4-1 and TRBJ2-3, with D perhaps being TRBD1 or TRBD2 (5 bases each). With 0 bases removed from V and 5 bases from J, the gap between germline ends came to 15 bases. CDR1 is MGHRA, CDR2 YSYEKL, per germline. The CDR3 spans 16 residues. CDR3 loop: CASSQERAGNEDTQYF. The CDR3 bases are TGCGCCAGCAGCCAAGAGAGGGCAGGGAATGAAGATACGCAGTATTTT.

The rearrangement joins TRBV6-6 to TRBJ1-5; D unresolved. Germline CDR1 MNHNY, CDR2 SVGAGI (reference sequence). The CDR3 has 14 amino acids. V was cut by 2 bases and J by 1 base, with 6 bases left in between. The CDR3 reads CASSYRESNQPQHF. The DNA of the CDR3 is TGTGCCAGCAGTTACCGAGAGAGCAATCAGCCCCAGCATTTT.

This clone was observed a few times. The V and J genes are TRBV11-2 and TRBJ2-6, with TRBD1 matching 7 bases. The CDR3 contains 19 residues. Trimming took 5 bases from V and 0 from J; bases not matched to a gene: 13. In germline, CDR1 is SGHAT, CDR2 FQNNGV. This CDR3 reads CASSHLRRDSYSGANVLTF. CDR3 coding DNA: TGTGCCAGCAGCCACTTGAGACGGGACAGCTACTCTGGGGCCAACGTCCTGACTTTC. Variable domain in full (rest from reference TRBV11-2 and TRBJ2-6): EAGVAQSPRYKIIEKRQSVAFWCNPISGHATLYWYQQILGQGPKLLIQFQNNGVVDDSQLPKDRFSAERLKGVDSTLKIQPAKLEDSAVYLCASSHLRRDSYSGANVLTFGAGSRLTVL.

The rearrangement joins TRBV30 to TRBJ1-2, with D tentatively TRBD1 (6 bases). The germline V and J ends were trimmed by 5 bases and 1 base, with 11 bases remaining between them. The CDR3 contains 13 residues. Germline V gene data show CDR1 as GTSNPN and CDR2 as SVGIG (reference sequence). The CDR3, as DNA: TGTGCCTGGGGACAGTTACTTAACTATGGCTACACCTTC. This sequence encodes CAWGQLLNYGYTF.

The chain uses TRBV19 and TRBJ1-2, with 8 bases aligning to TRBD1. In germline, CDR1 is LNHDA, CDR2 SQIVND (reference sequence). The CDR3 contains 15 residues. V lost 5 bases, J lost 4 bases, and 9 bases stayed unmatched. CDR3 coding DNA: TGTGCCAGTAGTGTCGGGACAGGTGGACTCTATGGCTACACCTTC. Its protein product is CASSVGTGGLYGYTF.

The chain joins TRBV10-3 to TRBJ2-3; D call uncertain. V lost 3 bases and J lost 2, with 3 bases in between. This CDR3 is 12 amino acids long. The germline V gene has CDR1 ENHRY and CDR2 SYGVKD. CDR3 in DNA: TGTGCCATCAGTGAAATCACAGATACGCAGTATTTT. Its translation: CAISEITDTQYF.

V is TRBV14 and J is TRBJ2-2; D is possibly TRBD1 (5 bases). The V end lost 4 bases, the J end lost 2 bases, and 20 bases lay between the germline ends. Germline assignment: CDR1 SGHDN and CDR2 FVKESK. CDR3 length: 18 residues. The CDR3 bases are TGTGCCAGCAGCCCCAAGGGATTCCAGGGAAGCAACACCGGGGAGCTGTTTTTT. Translating gives CASSPKGFQGSNTGELFF. The complete variable domain, with remaining parts taken from reference TRBV14 and TRBJ2-2, reads EAGVTQFPSHSVIEKGQTVTLRCDPISGHDNLYWYRRVMGKEIKFLLHFVKESKQDESGMPNNRFLAERTGGTYSTLKVQPAELEDSGVYFCASSPKGFQGSNTGELFFGEGSRLTVL.

CDR3 protein: CASSVSPGDELNNEQFF. CDR3 DNA sequence: TGTGCCAGCAGCGTCAGTCCCGGGGATGAGCTGAACAATGAGCAGTTCTTC. This sequence joins TRBV9 and TRBJ2-1; D perhaps matches TRBD2 (5 bases). With 2 bases removed from V and 5 bases from J, the gap between germline ends came to 20 bases. There are 17 residues in the CDR3. Germline V CDR1 and CDR2: SGDLS, YYNGEE.

The table lists this clone with a few counts. CDR3 sequence (DNA): TGTGCCAGCAGCCCCAAACAGGGGGCGAGCACAGATACGCAGTATTTT. Protein sequence: CASSPKQGASTDTQYF. J is TRBJ2-3 and V is TRBV21-1; the table gives TRBD1 as D, unverified against the DNA. TRBV21-1 is a known pseudogene. The CDR3 length is 16 residues.

This clone was seen once. The chain employs TRBV7-9 and TRBJ2-1, with 10 bases fitting TRBD1. Trimming at V came to 4 bases and at J to 16 bases, leaving 10 bases not matched to a gene. Germline assignment: CDR1 SEHNR and CDR2 FQNEAQ (reference sequence). The CDR3 runs to 13 residues. CDR3 DNA sequence: TGTGCCAGCAGCTCCAATGACAGGGGGCAATTTTTCTTC. It translates to CASSSNDRGQFFF.

The chain carries TRBV27 and TRBJ2-2, with unresolved D. The germline V gene has CDR1 MNHEY and CDR2 SMNVEV (reference sequence). The CDR3 contains 16 residues. V was clipped by 2 bases and J by 3 bases, with 13 bases between them. The CDR3 DNA sequence: TGTGCCAGCAGTTTAGGTGGGTTTTACGACACCGGGGAGCTGTTTTTT. It yields the protein CASSLGGFYDTGELFF.

The chain employs TRBV5-1 and TRBJ1-5; a weak D match, TRBD1 (5 bases). CDR3 size: 15 residues. Germline V gene sequence: CDR1 SGHRS, CDR2 YFSETQ. Trimming took 0 bases from V and 5 from J, leaving 12 bases between them. CDR3 region: CASSLDGTLDQPQHF. Written as DNA, the CDR3 is TGCGCCAGCAGCTTGGACGGGACCCTCGATCAGCCCCAGCATTTT.

The chain recombines TRBV6-2 or TRBV6-3 with TRBJ1-2; D remains unclear. CDR1 and CDR2 from the germline V gene are MNHEY and SVGEGT. V was trimmed by 2 bases and J by 3 bases, leaving 7 bases between them. CDR3 length: 13 amino acids. The CDR3 sequence: CASSYGIHYGYTF. The DNA for the CDR3 is TGTGCCAGCAGTTACGGGATTCACTATGGCTACACCTTC.

The CDR3 nucleotides are TGCGCCAGCAGCTTGGAACGGAGCTCCTACGAGCAGTACTTC. It yields the protein CASSLERSSYEQYF. V usage is TRBV5-1 and J usage is TRBJ2-7; D is unresolved. Trimming pared 0 bases from V and 0 bases from J, leaving 7 bases between. In germline, CDR1 is SGHRS, CDR2 YFSETQ. The CDR3 loop spans 14 amino acids. Together with reference TRBV5-1 and TRBJ2-7, the CDR3 gives the full variable domain: KAGVTQTPRYLIKTRGQQVTLSCSPISGHRSVSWYQQTPGQGLQFLFEYFSETQRNKGNFPGRFSGRQFSNSRSEMNVSTLELGDSALYLCASSLERSSYEQYFGPGTRLTVT.

This sequence joins TRBV19 and TRBJ1-5; D is possibly TRBD1 (5 bases). V lost 4 bases to trimming and J lost 1 base, with 11 bases between them. CDR1 is LNHDA, CDR2 SQIVND, per germline (reference sequence). There are 15 residues in the CDR3. The CDR3 here is CASSTRGTSNQPQHF. The DNA for the CDR3 is TGTGCCAGTAGTACGAGGGGAACAAGCAATCAGCCCCAGCATTTT.

The CDR3 region has the DNA TGTGCCAGTAGTCCTCCTCGACAGCGGAGCACAGATACGCAGTATTTT. Amino acids: CASSPPRQRSTDTQYF. The chain links TRBV19 to TRBJ2-3, with D perhaps given as TRBD1 or TRBD2 (5 bases each). Germline V gene lookup returns CDR1 LNHDA and CDR2 SQIVND (reference sequence). This CDR3 is 16 amino acids long. With 5 bases removed from V and 0 bases from J, the gap between germline ends came to 15 bases.

The gene calls are TRBV10-2 and TRBJ2-1; TRBD2 aligns across 13 bases. Germline CDR1 is WSHSY and CDR2 is SAAADI. Trimming at V came to 8 bases and at J to 5 bases, leaving 6 bases not matched to a gene. The CDR3 sequence is 15 residues long. CDR3 DNA: TGCGCCAGCCGGGGGACTAGCGGGGTGGACAATGAGCAGTTCTTC. It translates to CASRGTSGVDNEQFF.

This chain connects TRBV19 to TRBJ1-3, with unresolved D. Germline CDR1 LNHDA, CDR2 SQIVND (reference sequence). The CDR3 runs 16 residues. V shed 4 bases and J shed 2 bases, with 15 bases lying between them. CDR3 bases: TGTGCCAGTAGTAAACCCCTCGGGGTAGCTGGAAACACCATATATTTT. Residues: CASSKPLGVAGNTIYF.

The chain joins TRBV5-4 to TRBJ1-1; 7 nucleotides match TRBD1. Germline values: CDR1 SGHNT, CDR2 YYREEE (reference sequence). The CDR3 runs to 15 residues. V was clipped by 3 bases and J by 10 bases; unmatched bases: 15. Here the CDR3 reads CASSSQTGTPSGAFF. The CDR3 DNA reads TGTGCCAGCAGCTCCCAGACAGGGACTCCTTCTGGAGCTTTCTTT.